A selection of T cell receptor beta chains follows, all from one sample in a study of blood T cell repertoires in COVID-19. Assay: immunoSEQ multiplex PCR; the TCRdb copy retains only in-frame clones and omits some. The sample contains almost 45,000 clones, roughly 73% of which appear only once. Sequenced material: peripheral blood. The receptors were gathered from an elderly man with acute or convalescent COVID-19. Both conserved end residues are part of each CDR3. Fields, in order: D gene, clone size, J gene, V gene, CDR3 DNA, CDR3 protein. The D gene is left open where the match is weak. The size entry is marked missing in some rows and otherwise reads once, few, many or a size class.

d_call: -; clone_size: -; j_call: TRBJ2-5; v_call: TRBV4-1; cdr3_nt: TGCGCCAGCAGCCAAGGGCCAGGCGGGATGGAGACCCAGTACTTC; cdr3_aa: CASSQGPGGMETQYF
d_call: TRBD1; clone_size: -; j_call: TRBJ2-6; v_call: TRBV28; cdr3_nt: TGTGCCAGCACCAGACAGGGGGCTGGGGCCAACGTCCTGACTTTC; cdr3_aa: CASTRQGAGANVLTF
d_call: TRBD1; clone_size: -; j_call: TRBJ1-1; v_call: TRBV5-1; cdr3_nt: TGCGCCAGCAGCAATAGACAGGGGGCGGGTACTGAAGCTTTCTTT; cdr3_aa: CASSNRQGAGTEAFF
d_call: TRBD1; clone_size: -; j_call: TRBJ2-7; v_call: TRBV18; cdr3_nt: TGTGCCAGCTCACCGGGACAGGGGGCATACGAGCAGTACTTC; cdr3_aa: CASSPGQGAYEQYF
d_call: -; clone_size: -; j_call: TRBJ2-4; v_call: TRBV12-3/TRBV12-4; cdr3_nt: TGTGCCAGCAACCGAGGAGGCATTCAGTACTTC; cdr3_aa: CASNRGGIQYF
d_call: TRBD2; clone_size: -; j_call: TRBJ2-1; v_call: TRBV12-5; cdr3_nt: TGTGCTAGTGGTCCCTCCGGGACTAGCGGATACAATGAGCAGTTCTTC; cdr3_aa: CASGPSGTSGYNEQFF
d_call: -; clone_size: -; j_call: TRBJ1-2; v_call: TRBV28; cdr3_nt: TGTGCCAGCAGTTCACGGGACTCAAGAACGGGCTACACCTTC; cdr3_aa: CASSSRDSRTGYTF
d_call: -; clone_size: -; j_call: TRBJ2-1; v_call: TRBV18; cdr3_nt: TGTGCCAGCTCACAGGGGTATGGGGAATACAATGAGCAGTTCTTC; cdr3_aa: CASSQGYGEYNEQFF
d_call: -; clone_size: many; j_call: TRBJ2-7; v_call: TRBV10-3; cdr3_nt: TGTGCCATCAGTGAGAGGGGAAACGACGAGCAGTACTTC; cdr3_aa: CAISERGNDEQYF
d_call: TRBD1; clone_size: -; j_call: TRBJ1-2; v_call: TRBV5-1; cdr3_nt: TGCGCCAGCAGCTTGGCCCCGGACACGACAGGGGCGACCTATGGCTACACCTTC; cdr3_aa: CASSLAPDTTGATYGYTF
d_call: TRBD2; clone_size: -; j_call: TRBJ2-1; v_call: TRBV12-5; cdr3_nt: TGTGCTAGTGGTTATATAGTTAGCGGGAGGGCCTGGGGTTCTACTGAGCAGTTCTTC; cdr3_aa: CASGYIVSGRAWGSTEQFF
d_call: TRBD1; clone_size: -; j_call: TRBJ2-3; v_call: TRBV6-5; cdr3_nt: TGTGCCAGCAGCTCCCCACAGGGGGCTACAGATACGCAGTATTTT; cdr3_aa: CASSSPQGATDTQYF
d_call: -; clone_size: -; j_call: TRBJ2-6; v_call: TRBV3-1/TRBV3-2; cdr3_nt: TGTGCCAGCAGCCGTATCGGGACAGGGGCCAACGTCCTGACTTTC; cdr3_aa: CASSRIGTGANVLTF
d_call: TRBD1; clone_size: -; j_call: TRBJ2-7; v_call: TRBV19; cdr3_nt: TGTGCCAGTAGTAAAGTCGGGACAGGGTTGTACGAGCAGTACTTC; cdr3_aa: CASSKVGTGLYEQYF
d_call: TRBD1; clone_size: -; j_call: TRBJ2-7; v_call: TRBV25-1; cdr3_nt: TGTGCCAGCAGTGCCACAGGGGCCCGCGAGCAGTACTTC; cdr3_aa: CASSATGAREQYF
d_call: TRBD2; clone_size: few; j_call: TRBJ2-3; v_call: TRBV3-1/TRBV3-2; cdr3_nt: TGTGCCAGCAGCCCCCTAGCGGGAGGGGCGCAGTATTTT; cdr3_aa: CASSPLAGGAQYF
d_call: TRBD1; clone_size: few; j_call: TRBJ2-7; v_call: TRBV6-6; cdr3_nt: TGTGCCAGCAGTTCCTTAGGGGGCGGCCCCTACGAGCAGTACTTC; cdr3_aa: CASSSLGGGPYEQYF
d_call: TRBD2; clone_size: -; j_call: TRBJ2-5; v_call: TRBV7-2; cdr3_nt: TGTGCCAGCAGCCCTCAAGCGGGAGTTGGGGAGACCCAGTACTTC; cdr3_aa: CASSPQAGVGETQYF
d_call: -; clone_size: -; j_call: TRBJ2-7; v_call: TRBV15; cdr3_nt: TGTGCCACCAGCAGGCAGGCGACAGTCTCCTACGAGCAGTACTTC; cdr3_aa: CATSRQATVSYEQYF
d_call: -; clone_size: -; j_call: TRBJ2-2; v_call: TRBV20-1; cdr3_nt: TGCAGTGCTAGAGCGACCGGGGAGCTGTTTTTT; cdr3_aa: CSARATGELFF
d_call: TRBD1; clone_size: few; j_call: TRBJ2-3; v_call: TRBV29-1; cdr3_nt: TGCAGCGGAGGGACAGGGCCCACAGATACGCAGTATTTT; cdr3_aa: CSGGTGPTDTQYF
d_call: TRBD1; clone_size: -; j_call: TRBJ1-1; v_call: TRBV7-6; cdr3_nt: TGTGCCAGCAGCGACGGACAGGGGAACACTGAAGCTTTCTTT; cdr3_aa: CASSDGQGNTEAFF
d_call: TRBD2; clone_size: -; j_call: TRBJ2-5; v_call: TRBV15; cdr3_nt: TGTGCCACCAGCAGAGGTGGAACTAGCGCTCCGGAGACCCAGTACTTC; cdr3_aa: CATSRGGTSAPETQYF
d_call: -; clone_size: -; j_call: TRBJ1-5; v_call: TRBV28; cdr3_nt: TGTGCCAGCAGCGTCAATCAGCCCCAGCATTTT; cdr3_aa: CASSVNQPQHF
d_call: -; clone_size: once; j_call: TRBJ1-2; v_call: TRBV19; cdr3_nt: TGTGCCAGTAGTAGTCCTGGGCAGGGATATGGCTACACCTTC; cdr3_aa: CASSSPGQGYGYTF
d_call: -; clone_size: -; j_call: TRBJ2-1; v_call: TRBV4-2; cdr3_nt: TGTGCCAGCAGCCAAGATGAGGCCCCCTACAATGAGCAGTTCTTC; cdr3_aa: CASSQDEAPYNEQFF
d_call: TRBD2; clone_size: -; j_call: TRBJ2-5; v_call: TRBV14; cdr3_nt: TGTGCCAGCAGCCAAGAACTAGCGGGAGAGACCCAGTACTTC; cdr3_aa: CASSQELAGETQYF
d_call: TRBD2; clone_size: -; j_call: TRBJ2-7; v_call: TRBV4-3; cdr3_nt: TGCGCCAGCAGCCAAGGGCGGGAGAGGGAGCAGTACTTC; cdr3_aa: CASSQGREREQYF
d_call: TRBD1; clone_size: -; j_call: TRBJ2-2; v_call: TRBV6-5; cdr3_nt: TGTGCCAGCAGGGGAGGACAGGGATTGAGCGGGGAGCTGTTTTTT; cdr3_aa: CASRGGQGLSGELFF
d_call: TRBD1; clone_size: -; j_call: TRBJ1-5; v_call: TRBV5-6; cdr3_nt: TGTGCCAGCAGCTTGTACAGGGGGGCATTGGACAATCAGCCCCAGCATTTT; cdr3_aa: CASSLYRGALDNQPQHF
d_call: -; clone_size: -; j_call: TRBJ2-6; v_call: TRBV5-6; cdr3_nt: TGTGCCAGCAGCGCCTGGCCAGGGACTGGGGCCAACGTCCTGACTTTC; cdr3_aa: CASSAWPGTGANVLTF
d_call: TRBD2; clone_size: -; j_call: TRBJ2-1; v_call: TRBV19; cdr3_nt: TGTGCCAGTACCACCCCCGGGACTAGCGGGAGTAAGGAGCAGTTCTTC; cdr3_aa: CASTTPGTSGSKEQFF